The clone carrying this T cell receptor beta chain showed up just once. Its specificity is unknown. V dropped 1 base and J dropped 1 base, with 13 bases sitting between them. The CDR3 contains 16 residues. Germline CDR1 and CDR2: LNHDA and SQIVND (reference sequence). The data originate from a study of T cell responses to AZD1222 COVID-19 vaccine. The repertoire was sequenced with immunoSEQ multiplex PCR; TCRdb's copy has only in-frame clones and lacks some. Of tens of thousands of clones detected, approximately 84% appear once; the ten largest clones hold 9.5% to 13%. Points from the study as a whole: Receipt of two AZD1222 doses was followed by a rise in Spike-specific TCR breadth and depth. Repertoires were collected only later (after the peak T cell response had occurred).

This chain connects TRBV19 to TRBJ1-1, with D tentatively TRBD1 (5 bases). Sequences were derived from peripheral blood, sampled on day 0 of AZD1222 vaccination. The receptor was isolated from an adult in good health. The DNA for the CDR3 is TGTGCCAGTAGTATAGTTGGGAGGGGCCCGAACACTGAAGCTTTCTTT. Protein sequence: CASSIVGRGPNTEAFF. Full variable domain (rest looked up from reference TRBV19 and TRBJ1-1): DGGITQSPKYLFRKEGQNVTLSCEQNLNHDAMYWYRQDPGQGLRLIYYSQIVNDFQKGDIAEGYSVSREKKESFPLTVTSAQKNPTAFYLCASSIVGRGPNTEAFFGQGTRLTVV.